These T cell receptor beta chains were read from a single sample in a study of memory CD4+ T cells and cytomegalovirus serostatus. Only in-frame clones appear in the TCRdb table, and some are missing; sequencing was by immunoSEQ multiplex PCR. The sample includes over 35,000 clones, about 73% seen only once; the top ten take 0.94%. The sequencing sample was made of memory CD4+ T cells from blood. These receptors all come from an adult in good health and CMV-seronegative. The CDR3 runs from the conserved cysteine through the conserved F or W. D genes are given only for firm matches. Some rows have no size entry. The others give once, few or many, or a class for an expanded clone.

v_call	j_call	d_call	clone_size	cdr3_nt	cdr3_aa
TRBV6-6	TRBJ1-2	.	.	TGTGCCAGCAGTTTGTTCGGGGGGGCGCTGAGGTATGGCTACACCTTC	CASSLFGGALRYGYTF
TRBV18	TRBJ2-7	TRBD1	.	TGTGCCAGCTCGGGGACAGGGGCGGTTGGGGCGTCCTACGAGCAGTACTTC	CASSGTGAVGASYEQYF
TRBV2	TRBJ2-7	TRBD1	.	TGTGCCAGCATGGGGACAGGGAGGGCCTACGAGCAGTACTTC	CASMGTGRAYEQYF
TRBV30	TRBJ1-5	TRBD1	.	TGTGCCCTGGGCAGGGGGCAGGATCAGCCCCAGCATTTT	CALGRGQDQPQHF
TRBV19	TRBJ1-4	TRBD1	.	TGTGCCAGTACGGGACAGGGCTACGAAAAACTGTTTTTT	CASTGQGYEKLFF
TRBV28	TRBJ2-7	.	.	TGTGCCAGCAGTTTATCAGCCTACGAGCAGTACTTC	CASSLSAYEQYF
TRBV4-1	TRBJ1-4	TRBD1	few	TGCGCCAGCAGCCAGAACAGGGGAACTAATGAAAAACTGTTTTTT	CASSQNRGTNEKLFF
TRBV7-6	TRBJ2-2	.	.	TGTGCCAGCAGCTTGCAGGGGAACACCGGGGAGCTGTTTTTT	CASSLQGNTGELFF
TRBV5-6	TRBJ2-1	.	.	TGTGCCAGCAGCAGGCTCAATGAGCAGTTCTTC	CASSRLNEQFF
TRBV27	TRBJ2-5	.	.	TGTGCCAGCAGTTTCGAAGGGCAAGAGACCCAGTACTTC	CASSFEGQETQYF
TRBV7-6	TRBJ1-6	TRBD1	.	TGTGCCAGCAGCTTAGGTTCAGGGGGGAAGAATTCACCCCTCCACTTT	CASSLGSGGKNSPLHF
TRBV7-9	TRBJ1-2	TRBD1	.	TGTGCCAGCAGCTGGACGGGGGACAGCGGTAATGGCTACACCTTC	CASSWTGDSGNGYTF
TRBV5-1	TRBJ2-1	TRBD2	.	TGCGCCAGCAGCTTGGCCTCGGGGGGGGCCTCCCGGAATGAGCAGTTCTTC	CASSLASGGASRNEQFF
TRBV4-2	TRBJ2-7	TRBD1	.	TGTGCCAGCAGCCCGTCTGTAGGGACAGGGGCCTCCTACGAGCAGTACTTC	CASSPSVGTGASYEQYF
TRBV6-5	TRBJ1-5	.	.	TGTGCCAGCAGTTACTCGAGTATGGGGGATCAGCCCCAGCATTTT	CASSYSSMGDQPQHF
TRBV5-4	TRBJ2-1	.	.	TGTGCCAGCAGCTTCAAGGGGCCTTACAATGAGCAGTTCTTC	CASSFKGPYNEQFF
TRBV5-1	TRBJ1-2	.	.	TGCGCCAGCAGCTTGGAGGCAGAAACTAACTATGGCTACACCTTC	CASSLEAETNYGYTF
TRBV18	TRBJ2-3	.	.	TGTGCCAGCTCACCTTCAGGATCCGGGGCAACGCAGTATTTT	CASSPSGSGATQYF
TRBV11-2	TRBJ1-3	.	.	TGTGCCAGCAGCCCGGGACGCCGCGGCTCTGGAAACACCATATATTTT	CASSPGRRGSGNTIYF
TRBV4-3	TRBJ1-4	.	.	TGCGCCAGCAGCCAAGAAATGGGTAATGAAAAACTGTTTTTT	CASSQEMGNEKLFF
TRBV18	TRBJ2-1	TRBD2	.	TGTGCCAGCTCACCCCGCGGGGGGGCCCAGGACAATGAGCAGTTCTTC	CASSPRGGAQDNEQFF
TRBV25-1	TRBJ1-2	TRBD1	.	TGTGCCAGCAGTGAAAGACAGGGGGCGCTCGATGGCTACACCTTC	CASSERQGALDGYTF
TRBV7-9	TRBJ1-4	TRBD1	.	TGTGCCAGCAGCTTCACCGACAGGGAGCGGGAAAAACTGTTTTTT	CASSFTDREREKLFF
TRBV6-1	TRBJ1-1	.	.	TGTGCCAGCAGTGGAGCCGGGGGAGTTCTCCCGAACACTGAAGCTTTCTTT	CASSGAGGVLPNTEAFF
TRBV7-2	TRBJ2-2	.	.	TGTGCCAGCAGCTTAGCTGGGTCGGTCACCGGGGAGCTGTTTTTT	CASSLAGSVTGELFF
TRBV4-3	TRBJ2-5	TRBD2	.	TGCGCCAGCAGCCAAGGGAGGCCCCCTGGACTAGCGGGGGACGAGACCCAGTACTTC	CASSQGRPPGLAGDETQYF
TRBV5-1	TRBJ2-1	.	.	TGCGCCAGCAGCCCTTCAGGGAGACCGGACAATGAGCAGTTCTTC	CASSPSGRPDNEQFF
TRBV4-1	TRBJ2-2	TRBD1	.	TGCGCCAGCGGTCGACAGGGGAACACCGGGGAGCTGTTTTTT	CASGRQGNTGELFF
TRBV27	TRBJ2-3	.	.	TGTGCCAGCAGGACGGCAGGCTGGGATACGCAGTATTTT	CASRTAGWDTQYF
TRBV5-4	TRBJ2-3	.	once	TGTGCCAGCAGCCACTCAGGCCGCCGAAGCACAGATACGCAGTATTTT	CASSHSGRRSTDTQYF
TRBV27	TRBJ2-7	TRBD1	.	TGTGCCAGCAGTCCCCGGGACAGGGGAAACGAGCAGTACTTC	CASSPRDRGNEQYF
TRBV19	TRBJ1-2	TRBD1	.	TGTGCCAGTAGGCCGACGGGACAGCACGTCTATGGCTACACCTTC	CASRPTGQHVYGYTF
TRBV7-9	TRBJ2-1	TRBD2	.	TGTGCCAGCAGCCCGGGACTAGCGGGGTACAATGAGCAGTTCTTC	CASSPGLAGYNEQFF
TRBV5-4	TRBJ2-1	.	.	TGTGCCAGCAGCTTGGACCGGAATGAGCAGTTCTTC	CASSLDRNEQFF
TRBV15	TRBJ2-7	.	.	TGTGCCACCAGTGCGCAGCTTCGGGGCGGCGAGTTGTACTTC	CATSAQLRGGELYF
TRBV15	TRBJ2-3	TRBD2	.	TGTGCCACCAGCAGAGTAGGGGCGGGGGACTACACAGATACGCAGTATTTT	CATSRVGAGDYTDTQYF
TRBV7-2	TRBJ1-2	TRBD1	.	TGTGCCAGCCCAGCTTACGGGACAGGCGCTCGTCCGGGGGGCTACACCTTC	CASPAYGTGARPGGYTF
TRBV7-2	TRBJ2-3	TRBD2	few	TGTGCCAGCAGCAAACTAGCGGGGTGGGGCACAGATACGCAGTATTTT	CASSKLAGWGTDTQYF
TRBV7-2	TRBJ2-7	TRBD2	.	TGTGCCAGCAGCCGCGGCGGGGGCTACGAGCAGTACTTC	CASSRGGGYEQYF
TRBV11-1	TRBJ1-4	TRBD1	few	TGTGCCAGCAGCTTAACAGGGGTGTCGGGAAAACTGTTTTTT	CASSLTGVSGKLFF
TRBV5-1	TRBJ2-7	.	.	TGCGCCAGCAGCTTAGGACAGAGTTTTTACGAGCAGTACTTC	CASSLGQSFYEQYF
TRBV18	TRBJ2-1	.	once	TGTGCCAGCTCACCATTGAGCAGAAGCAATGAGCAGTTCTTC	CASSPLSRSNEQFF
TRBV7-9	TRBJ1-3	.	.	TGTGCCAGCAGCTCCCGGGTCTCGGGATCTGGAAACACCATATATTTT	CASSSRVSGSGNTIYF
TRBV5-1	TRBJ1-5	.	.	TGCGCCAGCAGCTTGGGTAGCAATCAGCCCCAGCATTTT	CASSLGSNQPQHF
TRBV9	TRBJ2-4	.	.	TGTGCCAGCAGCGTAGGGGGGTCTGAGGCCAAAAACATTCAGTACTTC	CASSVGGSEAKNIQYF
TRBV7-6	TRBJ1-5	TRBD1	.	TGTGCCAGCAGCTTAGGGGGACAGGGGGCTCAGCCCCAGCATTTT	CASSLGGQGAQPQHF
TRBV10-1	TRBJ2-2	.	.	TGCGCCAGCAGTGAGTCAGGCCCGAACACCGGGGAGCTGTTTTTT	CASSESGPNTGELFF
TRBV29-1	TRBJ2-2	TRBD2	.	TGCAGCGTTGAGGGGGGGACCGGGGAGCTGTTTTTT	CSVEGGTGELFF
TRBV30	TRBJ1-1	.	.	TGTGCCTCATACCCCAGGGTCATGAACACTGAAGCTTTCTTT	CASYPRVMNTEAFF
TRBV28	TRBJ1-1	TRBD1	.	TGTGCCAGCAGTTTCGCAGGGGGCGCGGGTGAAGCTTTCTTT	CASSFAGGAGEAFF
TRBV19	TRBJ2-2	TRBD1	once	TGTGCCAGTAGTAAAGGACAGGGGACCGGGGAGCTGTTTTTT	CASSKGQGTGELFF
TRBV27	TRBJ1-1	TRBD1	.	TGTGCCAGCAGTTTATGGGGACAGGGGGTGAACACTGAAGCTTTCTTT	CASSLWGQGVNTEAFF
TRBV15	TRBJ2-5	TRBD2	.	TGTGCCACCAGCTCTAGCGGGGGGAGACTCCAAGAGACCCAGTACTTC	CATSSSGGRLQETQYF
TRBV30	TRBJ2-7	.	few	TGTGCCTGGAGTGCCGACTACGAGCAGTACTTC	CAWSADYEQYF